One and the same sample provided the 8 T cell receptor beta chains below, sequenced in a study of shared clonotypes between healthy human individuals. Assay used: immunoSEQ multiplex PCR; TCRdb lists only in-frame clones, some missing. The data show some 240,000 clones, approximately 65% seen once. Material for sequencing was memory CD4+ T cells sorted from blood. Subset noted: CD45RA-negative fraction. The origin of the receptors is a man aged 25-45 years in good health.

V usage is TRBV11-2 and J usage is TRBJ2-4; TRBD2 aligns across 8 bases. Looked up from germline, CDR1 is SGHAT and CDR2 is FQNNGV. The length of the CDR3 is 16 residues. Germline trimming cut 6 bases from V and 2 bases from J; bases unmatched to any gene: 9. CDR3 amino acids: CASSPWTSRSKNIQYF. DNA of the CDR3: TGTGCCAGCAGTCCATGGACTAGCAGGTCCAAAAACATTCAGTACTTC.

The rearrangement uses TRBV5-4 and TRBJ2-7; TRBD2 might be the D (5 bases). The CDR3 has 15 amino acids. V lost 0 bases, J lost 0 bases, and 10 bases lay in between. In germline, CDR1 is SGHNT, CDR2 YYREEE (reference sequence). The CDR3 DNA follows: TGTGCCAGCAGCTTGGTGGGGAGCCCCTCCTACGAGCAGTACTTC. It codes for CASSLVGSPSYEQYF.

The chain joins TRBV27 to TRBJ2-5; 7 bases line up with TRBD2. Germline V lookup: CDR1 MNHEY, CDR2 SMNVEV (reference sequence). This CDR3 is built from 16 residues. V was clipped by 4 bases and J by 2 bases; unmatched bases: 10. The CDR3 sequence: CASSYHPAGPQETQYF. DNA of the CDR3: TGTGCCAGCAGTTATCATCCAGCGGGGCCTCAAGAGACCCAGTACTTC.

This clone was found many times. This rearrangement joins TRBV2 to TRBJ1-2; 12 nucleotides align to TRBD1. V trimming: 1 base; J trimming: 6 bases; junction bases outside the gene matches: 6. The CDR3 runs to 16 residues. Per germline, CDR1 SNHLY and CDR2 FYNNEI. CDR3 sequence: CASSEVGGQGADGYTF. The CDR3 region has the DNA TGTGCCAGCAGTGAAGTGGGGGGACAGGGGGCCGATGGCTACACCTTC. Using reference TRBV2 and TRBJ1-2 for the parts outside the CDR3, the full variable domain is EPEVTQTPSHQVTQMGQEVILRCVPISNHLYFYWYRQILGQKVEFLVSFYNNEISEKSEIFDDQFSVERPDGSNFTLKIRSTKLEDSAMYFCASSEVGGQGADGYTFGSGTRLTVV.

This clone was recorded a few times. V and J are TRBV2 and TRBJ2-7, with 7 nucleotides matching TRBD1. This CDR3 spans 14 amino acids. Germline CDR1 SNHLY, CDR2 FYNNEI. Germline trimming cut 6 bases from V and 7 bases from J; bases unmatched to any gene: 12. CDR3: CASSEQGPEGEQYF. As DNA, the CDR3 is TGTGCCAGCAGCGAACAGGGGCCCGAGGGGGAGCAGTACTTC.

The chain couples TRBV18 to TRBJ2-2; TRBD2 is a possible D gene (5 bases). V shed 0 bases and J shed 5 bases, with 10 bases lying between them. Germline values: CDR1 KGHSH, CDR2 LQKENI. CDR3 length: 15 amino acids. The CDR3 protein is CASSPPSRVTGELFF. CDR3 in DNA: TGTGCCAGCTCACCACCATCGCGGGTAACCGGGGAGCTGTTTTTT.

The CDR3 loop is CASSLERGGYEQYF. The DNA for the CDR3 is TGCGCCAGCAGCTTGGAGCGGGGAGGCTACGAGCAGTACTTC. The chain has TRBV5-1 and TRBJ2-7; 7 nucleotides line up with TRBD2. The germline CDR1 and CDR2 sequences are SGHRS and YFSETQ. The V segment lost 0 bases and the J segment 3 bases; nucleotides outside the gene matches: 3. This CDR3 is 14 amino acids long.

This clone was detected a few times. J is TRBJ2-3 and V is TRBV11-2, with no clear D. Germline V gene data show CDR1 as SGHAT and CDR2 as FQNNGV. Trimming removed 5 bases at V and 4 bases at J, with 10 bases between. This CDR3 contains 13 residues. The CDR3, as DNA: TGTGCCAGCAGCCAGATAACTGCAGATACGCAGTATTTT. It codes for CASSQITADTQYF.